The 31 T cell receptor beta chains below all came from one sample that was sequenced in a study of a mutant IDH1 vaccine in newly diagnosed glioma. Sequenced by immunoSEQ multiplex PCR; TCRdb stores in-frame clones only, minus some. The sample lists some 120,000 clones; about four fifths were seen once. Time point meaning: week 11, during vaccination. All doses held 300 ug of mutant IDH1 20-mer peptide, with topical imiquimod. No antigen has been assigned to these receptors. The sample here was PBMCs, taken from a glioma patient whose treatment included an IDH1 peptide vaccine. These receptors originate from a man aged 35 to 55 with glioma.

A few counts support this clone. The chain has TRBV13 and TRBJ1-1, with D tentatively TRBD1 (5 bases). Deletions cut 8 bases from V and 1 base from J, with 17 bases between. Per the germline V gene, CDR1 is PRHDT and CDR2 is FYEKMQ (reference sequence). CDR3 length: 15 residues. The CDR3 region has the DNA TGTGCCAGCCTGCGGGACTCCAGAGGGAACACTGAAGCTTTCTTT. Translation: CASLRDSRGNTEAFF.

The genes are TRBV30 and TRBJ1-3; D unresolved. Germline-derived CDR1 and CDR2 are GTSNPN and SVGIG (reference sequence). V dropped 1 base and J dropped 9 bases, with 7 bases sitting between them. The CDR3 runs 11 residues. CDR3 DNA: TGTGCCTGGAGTGCCCTCGGCACCATATATTTT. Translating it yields CAWSALGTIYF.

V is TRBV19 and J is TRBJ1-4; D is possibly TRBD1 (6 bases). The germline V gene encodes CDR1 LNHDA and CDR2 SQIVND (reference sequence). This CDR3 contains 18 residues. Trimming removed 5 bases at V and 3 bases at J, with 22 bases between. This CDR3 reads CASSLPGHLTAANEKLFF. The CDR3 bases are TGTGCCAGTAGTCTACCGGGACACCTCACCGCCGCTAATGAAAAACTGTTTTTT.

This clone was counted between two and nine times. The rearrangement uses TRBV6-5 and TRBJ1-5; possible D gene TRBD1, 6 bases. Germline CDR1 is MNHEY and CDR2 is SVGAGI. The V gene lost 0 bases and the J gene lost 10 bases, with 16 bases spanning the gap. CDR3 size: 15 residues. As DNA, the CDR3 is TGTGCCAGCAGTTACTCAGGCAGGGGAGTTGAACCCCAGCATTTT. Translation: CASSYSGRGVEPQHF.

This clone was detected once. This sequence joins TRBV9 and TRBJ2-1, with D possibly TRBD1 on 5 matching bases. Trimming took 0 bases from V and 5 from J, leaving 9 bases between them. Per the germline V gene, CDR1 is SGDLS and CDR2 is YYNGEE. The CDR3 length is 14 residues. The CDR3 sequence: CASSVGSGHNEQFF. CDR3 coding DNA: TGTGCCAGCAGCGTAGGATCAGGGCACAATGAGCAGTTCTTC.

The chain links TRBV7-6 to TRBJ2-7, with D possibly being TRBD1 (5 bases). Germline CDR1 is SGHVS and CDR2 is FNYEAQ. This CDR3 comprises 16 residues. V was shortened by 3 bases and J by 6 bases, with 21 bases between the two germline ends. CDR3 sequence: CASSLVPGPGAGEQYF. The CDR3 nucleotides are TGTGCCAGCAGCTTGGTACCGGGCCCTGGGGCAGGCGAGCAGTACTTC.

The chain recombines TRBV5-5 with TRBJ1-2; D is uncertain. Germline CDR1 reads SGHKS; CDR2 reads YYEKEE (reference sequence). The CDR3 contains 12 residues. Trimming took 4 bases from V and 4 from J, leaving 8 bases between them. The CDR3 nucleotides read TGTGCCAGCAGCCTGGGGAGCTATGGCTACACCTTC. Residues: CASSLGSYGYTF.

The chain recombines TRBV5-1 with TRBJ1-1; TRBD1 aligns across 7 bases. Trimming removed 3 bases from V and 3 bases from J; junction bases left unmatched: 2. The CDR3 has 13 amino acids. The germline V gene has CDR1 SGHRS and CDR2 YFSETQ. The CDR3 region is CASSSGGDTEAFF. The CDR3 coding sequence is TGCGCCAGCAGCTCAGGGGGTGACACTGAAGCTTTCTTT.

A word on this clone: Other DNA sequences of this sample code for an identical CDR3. The CDR3 bases are TGTGCCAGCAGTGATGGTGGGGCGGGGGAAAAACTGTTTTTT. Translated: CASSDGGAGEKLFF. The rearrangement uses TRBV2 and TRBJ1-4; possibly TRBD1 for D (5 bases). In germline, CDR1 is SNHLY, CDR2 FYNNEI. V lost 3 bases and J 8 bases, leaving 13 bases between the germline ends. The CDR3 is 14 residues long.

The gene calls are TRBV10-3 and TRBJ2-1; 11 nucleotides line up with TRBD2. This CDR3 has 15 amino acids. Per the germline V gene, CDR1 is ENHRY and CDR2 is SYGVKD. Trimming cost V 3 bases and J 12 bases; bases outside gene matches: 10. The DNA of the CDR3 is TGTGCCATCAGTGATGATAGCGGGAGGGCTAGGGGGCAGTTCTTC. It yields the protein CAISDDSGRARGQFF.

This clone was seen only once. The CDR3 region is CASIAGGPHNEQFF. For the CDR3, the DNA is TGTGCCAGCATCGCGGGAGGTCCCCACAATGAGCAGTTCTTC. The V gene is TRBV25-1, the J gene TRBJ2-1, with 8 bases fitting TRBD2. CDR3 length equals 14 residues. V was pared by 7 bases and J by 5 bases, with 7 bases of the junction left unmatched. The V gene's germline CDR1 is MGHDK and CDR2 SYGVNS.

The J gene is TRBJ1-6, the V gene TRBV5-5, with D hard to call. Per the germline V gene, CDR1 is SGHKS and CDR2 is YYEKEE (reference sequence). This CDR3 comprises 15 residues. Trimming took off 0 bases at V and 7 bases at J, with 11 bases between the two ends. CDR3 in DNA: TGTGCCAGCAGCTTGGGGGGAGCACCCAATTCACCCCTCCACTTT. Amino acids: CASSLGGAPNSPLHF.

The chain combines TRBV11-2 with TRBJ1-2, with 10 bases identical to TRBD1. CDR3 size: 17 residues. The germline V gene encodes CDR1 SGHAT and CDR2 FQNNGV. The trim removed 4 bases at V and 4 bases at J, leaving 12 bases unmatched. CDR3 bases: TGTGCCAGCAGCTCCAGTGTCGGGACAGGGGTTATCTATGGCTACACCTTC. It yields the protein CASSSSVGTGVIYGYTF. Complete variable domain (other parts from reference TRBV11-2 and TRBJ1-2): EAGVAQSPRYKIIEKRQSVAFWCNPISGHATLYWYQQILGQGPKLLIQFQNNGVVDDSQLPKDRFSAERLKGVDSTLKIQPAKLEDSAVYLCASSSSVGTGVIYGYTFGSGTRLTVV.

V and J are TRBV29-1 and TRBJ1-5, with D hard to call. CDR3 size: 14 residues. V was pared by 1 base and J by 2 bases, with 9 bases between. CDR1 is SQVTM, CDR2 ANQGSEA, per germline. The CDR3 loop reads CSVEVGDGNQPQHF. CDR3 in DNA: TGCAGCGTTGAAGTGGGAGATGGCAATCAGCCCCAGCATTTT.

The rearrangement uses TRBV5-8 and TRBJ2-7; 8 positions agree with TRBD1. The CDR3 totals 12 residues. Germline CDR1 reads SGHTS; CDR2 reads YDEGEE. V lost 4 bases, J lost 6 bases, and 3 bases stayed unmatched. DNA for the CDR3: TGTGCCAGCAGCCGGACAGGGCTCGAGCAGTACTTC. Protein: CASSRTGLEQYF.

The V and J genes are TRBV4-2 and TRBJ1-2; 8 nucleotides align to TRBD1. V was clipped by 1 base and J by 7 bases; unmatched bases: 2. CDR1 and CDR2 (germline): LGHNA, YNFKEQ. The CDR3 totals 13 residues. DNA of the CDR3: TGTGCCAGCAGCCAAGGGGACAGGATTGGCTACACCTTC. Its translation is CASSQGDRIGYTF.

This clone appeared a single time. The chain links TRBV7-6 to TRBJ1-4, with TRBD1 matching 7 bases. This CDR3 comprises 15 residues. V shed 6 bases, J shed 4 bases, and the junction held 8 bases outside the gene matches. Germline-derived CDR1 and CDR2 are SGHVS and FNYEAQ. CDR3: CASRLGGGGNEKLFF. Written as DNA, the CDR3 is TGTGCCAGCAGGCTAGGGGGCGGTGGTAATGAAAAACTGTTTTTT.

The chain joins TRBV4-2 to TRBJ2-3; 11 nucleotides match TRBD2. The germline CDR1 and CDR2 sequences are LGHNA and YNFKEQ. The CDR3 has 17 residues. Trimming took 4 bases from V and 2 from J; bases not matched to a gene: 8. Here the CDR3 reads CASSRNLAGGATDTQYF. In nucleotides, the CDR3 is TGTGCCAGCAGCCGAAACCTAGCGGGGGGCGCCACAGATACGCAGTATTTT.

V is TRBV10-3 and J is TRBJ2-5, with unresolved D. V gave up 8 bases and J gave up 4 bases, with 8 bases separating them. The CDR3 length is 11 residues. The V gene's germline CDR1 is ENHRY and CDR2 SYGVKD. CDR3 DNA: TGTGCCATCCGTGCCCGAGAGACCCAGTACTTC. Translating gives CAIRARETQYF.

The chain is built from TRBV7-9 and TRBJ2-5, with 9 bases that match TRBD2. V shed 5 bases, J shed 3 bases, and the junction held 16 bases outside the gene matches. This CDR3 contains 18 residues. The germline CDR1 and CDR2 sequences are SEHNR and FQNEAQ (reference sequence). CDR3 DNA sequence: TGTGCCAGCAGCCCCCAGCGGGGGGCCGAAGGTTTAGAAGAGACCCAGTACTTC. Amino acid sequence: CASSPQRGAEGLEETQYF.

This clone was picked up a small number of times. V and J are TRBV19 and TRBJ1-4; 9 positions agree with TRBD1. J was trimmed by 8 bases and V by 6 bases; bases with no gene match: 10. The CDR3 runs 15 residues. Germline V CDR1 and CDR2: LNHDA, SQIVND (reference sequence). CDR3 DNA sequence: TGTGCCAGTAGAACAACCGGGACAGGGAAAGAAAAACTGTTTTTT. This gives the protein CASRTTGTGKEKLFF.

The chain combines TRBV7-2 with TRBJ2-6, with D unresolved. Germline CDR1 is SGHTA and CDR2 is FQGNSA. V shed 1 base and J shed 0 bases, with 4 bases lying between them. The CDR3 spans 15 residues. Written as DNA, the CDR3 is TGTGCCAGCAGCTTAGTCAGCTCTGGGGCCAACGTCCTGACTTTC. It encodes CASSLVSSGANVLTF.

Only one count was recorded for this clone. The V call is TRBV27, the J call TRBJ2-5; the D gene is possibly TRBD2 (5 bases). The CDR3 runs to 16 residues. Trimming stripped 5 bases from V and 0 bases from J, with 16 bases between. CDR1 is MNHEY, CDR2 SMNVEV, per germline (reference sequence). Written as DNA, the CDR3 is TGTGCCAGCAGTCCGAGGGTCAGTATCAACCAAGAGACCCAGTACTTC. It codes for CASSPRVSINQETQYF.

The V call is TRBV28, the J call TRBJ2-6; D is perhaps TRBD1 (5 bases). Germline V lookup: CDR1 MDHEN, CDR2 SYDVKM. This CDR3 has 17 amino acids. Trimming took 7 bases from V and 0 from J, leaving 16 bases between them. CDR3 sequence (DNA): TGTGCCAGCACCACCGACAGACACGGCTCTGGGGCCAACGTCCTGACTTTC. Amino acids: CASTTDRHGSGANVLTF.

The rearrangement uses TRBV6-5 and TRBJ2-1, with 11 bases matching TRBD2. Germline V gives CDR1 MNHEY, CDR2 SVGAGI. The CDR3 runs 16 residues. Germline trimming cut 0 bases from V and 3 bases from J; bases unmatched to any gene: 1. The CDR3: CASSYSTSGGYNEQFF. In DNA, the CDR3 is TGTGCCAGCAGTTACTCCACTAGCGGGGGCTACAATGAGCAGTTCTTC.

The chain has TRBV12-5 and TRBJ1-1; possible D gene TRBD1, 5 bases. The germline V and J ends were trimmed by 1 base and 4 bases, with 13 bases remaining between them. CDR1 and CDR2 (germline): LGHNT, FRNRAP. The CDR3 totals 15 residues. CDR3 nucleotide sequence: TGTGCTAGTGGTTTGGAGGGACTCCTTCTCACTGAAGCTTTCTTT. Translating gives CASGLEGLLLTEAFF.

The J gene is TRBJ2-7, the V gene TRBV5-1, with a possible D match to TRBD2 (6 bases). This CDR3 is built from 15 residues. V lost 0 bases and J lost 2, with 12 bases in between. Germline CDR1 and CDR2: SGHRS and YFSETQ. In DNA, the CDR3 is TGCGCCAGCAGCTTGGTTTTCGGGGGACCCTACGAGCAGTACTTC. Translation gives CASSLVFGGPYEQYF.

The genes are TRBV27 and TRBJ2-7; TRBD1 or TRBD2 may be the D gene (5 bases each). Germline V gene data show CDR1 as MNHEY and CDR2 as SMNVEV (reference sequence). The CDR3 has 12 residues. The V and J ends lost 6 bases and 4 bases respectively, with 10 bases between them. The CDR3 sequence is CASRGRTYEQYF. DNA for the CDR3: TGTGCCAGCAGGGGACGGACTTACGAGCAGTACTTC.

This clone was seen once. The CDR3 protein is CASSLLSSYEQYF. Here the CDR3 DNA reads TGTGCCAGCAGCTTGCTCAGCTCCTACGAGCAGTACTTC. The chain joins TRBV5-6 to TRBJ2-7; D remains unclear. CDR1 SGHDT and CDR2 YYEEEE come from the germline V gene. V was cut by 1 base and J by 0 bases, with 5 bases left in between. CDR3 length equals 13 residues.

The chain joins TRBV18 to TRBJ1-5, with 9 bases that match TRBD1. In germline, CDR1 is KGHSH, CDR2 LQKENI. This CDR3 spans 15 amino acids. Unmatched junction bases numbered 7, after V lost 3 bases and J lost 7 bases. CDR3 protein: CASSPGQGGDQPQHF. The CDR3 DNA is TGTGCCAGCTCACCGGGACAGGGTGGCGACCAGCCCCAGCATTTT.

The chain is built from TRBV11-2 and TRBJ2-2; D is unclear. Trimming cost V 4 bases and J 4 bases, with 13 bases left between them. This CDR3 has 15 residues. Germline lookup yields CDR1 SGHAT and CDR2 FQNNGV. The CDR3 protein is CASSSFLRSTGELFF. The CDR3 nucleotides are TGTGCCAGCAGCTCATTCTTACGGTCCACCGGGGAGCTGTTTTTT.